One and the same sample provided the 8 T cell receptor beta chains below, sequenced in a study of T-cell memory formation after mild COVID-19. A single record per CDR3 protein comes from TCRdb applying MiXCR to the 5' RACE reads. The sample has hundreds of thousands of distinct CDR3 sequences, approximately 15% seen once; the top ten hold around 21%. Material for sequencing was PBMCs or a T cell subset sorted from them (not recorded which). Receptors were obtained from a man between 18 and 35 years old who had mild COVID-19 (a few samples of this study predate the infection). Cell type and time point are not known.

This clonotype was seen only a few times. The chain carries TRBV25-1 and TRBJ1-6; D gene ambiguous. The germline V gene has CDR1 MGHDK and CDR2 SYGVNS. V dropped 3 bases and J dropped 9 bases, with 6 bases sitting between them. The CDR3 contains 12 residues. CDR3 region: CASSDPSSPLHF. In nucleotides, the CDR3 is TGTGCCAGCAGTGATCCCTCTTCACCCCTCCACTTT.

This clonotype was seen only a few times. The chain links TRBV12-3 or TRBV12-4 to TRBJ2-7; 7 bases are shared with TRBD1. There are 13 residues in the CDR3. J lost 5 bases, V lost 1 base, and 2 bases had no gene match. The CDR3 is CASSLGQGNEQYV. The CDR3 bases are TGTGCCAGCAGTTTAGGACAGGGAAACGAGCAGTACGTC.

The table lists this clonotype with a few counts. The chain couples TRBV19 to TRBJ1-1, with no clear D. Deletions cut 9 bases from V and 0 bases from J, with 11 bases between. This CDR3 comprises 13 residues. CDR1 and CDR2 (germline): LNHDA, SQIVND (reference sequence). In DNA form, the CDR3 reads TGTGCCAGCCTAGAGACTATGAACACTGAAGCTTTCTTT. It yields the protein CASLETMNTEAFF.

This clonotype was seen more than once but under ten times. This chain connects TRBV10-2 to TRBJ1-4; D is undetermined. V lost 8 bases and J 6 bases, leaving 7 bases between the germline ends. The CDR3 runs to 11 residues. Germline lookup yields CDR1 WSHSY and CDR2 SAAADI. This chain's CDR3 is CASARDEKLFF. CDR3 coding DNA: TGCGCCAGCGCCCGAGATGAAAAACTGTTTTTT.

This clonotype came up once. The V and J genes are TRBV6-1 and TRBJ2-7, with 7 positions matching TRBD1. V lost 6 bases, J lost 3 bases, and 5 bases stayed unmatched. This CDR3 has 13 residues. The germline V gene has CDR1 MNHNS and CDR2 SASEGT. The CDR3 bases are TGTGCCAGCAGGACAGGGATTTACTACGAGCAGTACGTC. Protein: CASRTGIYYEQYV.

This clonotype turned up a few times. The chain has TRBV29-1 and TRBJ1-3; no clear D gene. Germline assignment: CDR1 SQVTM and CDR2 ANQGSEA. V gave up 8 bases and J gave up 0 bases, with 11 bases separating them. The length of the CDR3 is 13 residues. CDR3 residues: CSIRTNSGNTIYF. The DNA for the CDR3 is TGCAGCATTCGAACCAACTCTGGAAACACCATATATTTT. Full variable domain (outside the CDR3, taken from reference TRBV29-1 and TRBJ1-3): SAVISQKPSRDICQRGTSLTIQCQVDSQVTMMFWYRQQPGQSLTLIATANQGSEATYESGFVIDKFPISRPNLTFSTLTVSNMSPEDSSIYLCSIRTNSGNTIYFGEGSWLTVV.

This chain connects TRBV12-3 or TRBV12-4 to TRBJ2-5; 12 bases match TRBD1. The CDR3 runs to 15 residues. After removal of 6 bases from V and 5 bases from J, the junction contained 7 bases not matched to a gene. CDR3 amino acids: CASRLGTGGGETQYF. The CDR3 nucleotides are TGTGCCAGCAGACTTGGGACAGGGGGCGGGGAGACCCAGTACTTC.

The CDR3 coding sequence is TGCAGTGCTAGAACAGACTATGGCTACACCTTC. Its protein is CSARTDYGYTF. This rearrangement joins TRBV20-1 to TRBJ1-2, with no clear D. V was trimmed by 2 bases and J by 3 bases, leaving 4 bases between them. Germline V gives CDR1 DFQATT, CDR2 SNEGSKA (reference sequence). The length of the CDR3 is 11 residues.